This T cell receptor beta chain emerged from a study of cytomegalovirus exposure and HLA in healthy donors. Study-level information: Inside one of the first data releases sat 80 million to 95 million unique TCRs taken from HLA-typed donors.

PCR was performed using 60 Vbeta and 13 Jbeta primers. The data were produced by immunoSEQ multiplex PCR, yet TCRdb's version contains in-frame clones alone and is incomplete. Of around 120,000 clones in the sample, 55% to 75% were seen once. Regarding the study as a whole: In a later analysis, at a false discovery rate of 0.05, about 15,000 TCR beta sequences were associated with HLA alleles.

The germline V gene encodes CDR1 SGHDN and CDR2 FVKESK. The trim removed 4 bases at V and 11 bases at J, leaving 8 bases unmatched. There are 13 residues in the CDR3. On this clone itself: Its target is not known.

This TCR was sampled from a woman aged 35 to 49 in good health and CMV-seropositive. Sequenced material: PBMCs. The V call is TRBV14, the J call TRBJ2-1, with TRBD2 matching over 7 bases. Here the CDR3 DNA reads TGTGCCAGCAGCCTCGCGAGCGGGACTCAGCAGTTCTTC. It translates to CASSLASGTQQFF. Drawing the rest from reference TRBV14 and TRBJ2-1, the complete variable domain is EAGVTQFPSHSVIEKGQTVTLRCDPISGHDNLYWYRRVMGKEIKFLLHFVKESKQDESGMPNNRFLAERTGGTYSTLKVQPAELEDSGVYFCASSLASGTQQFFGPGTRLTVL.